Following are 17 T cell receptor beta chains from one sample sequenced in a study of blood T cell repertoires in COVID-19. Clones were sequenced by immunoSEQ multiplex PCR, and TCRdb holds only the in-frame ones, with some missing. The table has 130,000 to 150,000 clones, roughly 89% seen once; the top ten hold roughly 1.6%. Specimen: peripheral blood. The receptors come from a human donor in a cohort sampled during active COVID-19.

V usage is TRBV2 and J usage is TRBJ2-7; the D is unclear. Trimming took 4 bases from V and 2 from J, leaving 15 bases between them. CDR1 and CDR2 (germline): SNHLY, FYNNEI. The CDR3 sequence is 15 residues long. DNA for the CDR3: TGTGCCAGCAGTGTCCCGGGTTCAACAACCTACGAGCAGTACTTC. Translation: CASSVPGSTTYEQYF.

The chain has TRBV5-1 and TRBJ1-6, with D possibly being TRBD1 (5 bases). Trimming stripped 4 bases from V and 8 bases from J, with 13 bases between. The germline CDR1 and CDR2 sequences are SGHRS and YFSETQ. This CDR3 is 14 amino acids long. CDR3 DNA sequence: TGCGCCAGCAGCGCAGGGACTATGGATTCACCCCTCCACTTT. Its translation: CASSAGTMDSPLHF.

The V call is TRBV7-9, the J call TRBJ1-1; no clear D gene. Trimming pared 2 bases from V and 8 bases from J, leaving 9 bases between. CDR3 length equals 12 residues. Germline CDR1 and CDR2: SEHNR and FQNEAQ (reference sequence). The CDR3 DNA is TGTGCCAGCAGCTTAAACGCCCGGGAAGCTTTCTTT. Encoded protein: CASSLNAREAFF.

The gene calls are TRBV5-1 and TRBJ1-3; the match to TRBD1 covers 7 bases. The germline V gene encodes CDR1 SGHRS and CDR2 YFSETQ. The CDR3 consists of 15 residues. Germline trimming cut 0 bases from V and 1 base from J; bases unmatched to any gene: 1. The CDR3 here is CASSLEGQSGNTIYF. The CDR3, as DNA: TGCGCCAGCAGCTTGGAGGGACAGTCTGGAAACACCATATATTTT.

CDR3: CASSPRQDRGSETQYF. In DNA form, the CDR3 reads TGTGCCAGCAGCCCAAGGCAGGACAGGGGTAGCGAGACCCAGTACTTC. The V gene is TRBV9, the J gene TRBJ2-5; 9 bases match TRBD1. The length of the CDR3 is 16 residues. V lost 4 bases and J lost 5; bases outside the gene matches: 12. The germline gives CDR1 SGDLS, CDR2 YYNGEE.

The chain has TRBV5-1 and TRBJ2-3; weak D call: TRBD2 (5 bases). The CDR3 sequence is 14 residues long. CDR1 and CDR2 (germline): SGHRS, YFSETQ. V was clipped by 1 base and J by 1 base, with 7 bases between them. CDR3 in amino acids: CASSLTAGTDTQYF. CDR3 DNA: TGCGCCAGCAGCTTGACAGCGGGCACAGATACGCAGTATTTT.

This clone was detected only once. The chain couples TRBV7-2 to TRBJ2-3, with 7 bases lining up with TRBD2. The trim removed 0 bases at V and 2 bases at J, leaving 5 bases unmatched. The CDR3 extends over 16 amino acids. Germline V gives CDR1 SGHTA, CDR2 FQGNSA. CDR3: CASSLAGTTNTDTQYF. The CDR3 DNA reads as TGTGCCAGCAGCTTAGCCGGGACTACCAACACAGATACGCAGTATTTT.

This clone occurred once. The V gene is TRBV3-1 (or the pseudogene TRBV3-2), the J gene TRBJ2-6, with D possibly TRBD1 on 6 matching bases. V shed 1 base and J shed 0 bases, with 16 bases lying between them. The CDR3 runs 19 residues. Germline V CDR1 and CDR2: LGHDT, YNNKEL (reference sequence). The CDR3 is CASSQGFYRATSGANVLTF. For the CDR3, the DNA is TGTGCCAGCAGCCAAGGTTTTTACAGGGCCACCTCTGGGGCCAACGTCCTGACTTTC.

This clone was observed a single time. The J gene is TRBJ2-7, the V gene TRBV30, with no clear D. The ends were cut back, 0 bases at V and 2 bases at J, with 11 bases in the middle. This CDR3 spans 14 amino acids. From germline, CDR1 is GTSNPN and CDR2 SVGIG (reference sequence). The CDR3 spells CAWSVSRVPYEQYF. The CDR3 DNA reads TGTGCCTGGAGTGTATCCCGGGTCCCCTACGAGCAGTACTTC.

CDR3 nucleotide sequence: TGTGCCAGCAGTGAAGATCCGAAACCGGGACAGGCGTCCTATGGCTACACCTTC. Encoded protein: CASSEDPKPGQASYGYTF. The genes are TRBV2 and TRBJ1-2; 8 bases agree with TRBD1. Per germline, CDR1 SNHLY and CDR2 FYNNEI. V dropped 1 base and J dropped 4; count of bases not matched to a gene: 14. The CDR3 is 18 amino acids.

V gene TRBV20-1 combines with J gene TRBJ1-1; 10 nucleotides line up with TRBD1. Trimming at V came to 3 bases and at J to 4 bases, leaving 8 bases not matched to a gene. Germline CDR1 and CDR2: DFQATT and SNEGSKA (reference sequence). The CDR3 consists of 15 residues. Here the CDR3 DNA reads TGCAGTGCTAGTCTGACAGGGGGCATGGTCACTGAAGCTTTCTTT. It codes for CSASLTGGMVTEAFF.

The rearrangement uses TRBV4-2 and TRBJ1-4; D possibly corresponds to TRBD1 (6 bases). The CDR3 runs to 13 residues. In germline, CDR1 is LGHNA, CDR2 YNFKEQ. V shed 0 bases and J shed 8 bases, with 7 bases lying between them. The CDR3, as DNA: TGTGCCAGCAGCCAAGATGGGGGCGAAAAACTGTTTTTT. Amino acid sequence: CASSQDGGEKLFF.

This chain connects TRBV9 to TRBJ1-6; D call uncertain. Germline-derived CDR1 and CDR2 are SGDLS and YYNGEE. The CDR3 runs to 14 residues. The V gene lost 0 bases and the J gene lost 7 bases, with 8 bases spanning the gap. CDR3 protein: CASSVGSTNSPLHF. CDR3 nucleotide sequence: TGTGCCAGCAGCGTAGGGAGCACAAATTCACCCCTCCACTTT.

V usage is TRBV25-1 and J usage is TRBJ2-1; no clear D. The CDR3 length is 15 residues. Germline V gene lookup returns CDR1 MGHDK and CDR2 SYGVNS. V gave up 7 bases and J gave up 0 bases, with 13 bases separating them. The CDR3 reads CASIQAGSSYNEQFF. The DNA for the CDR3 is TGTGCCAGCATCCAGGCAGGCAGCTCCTACAATGAGCAGTTCTTC.

The DNA of the CDR3 is TGTGCCAGCACTTATCAGGGGCCCTGGGATGAGCAGTTCTTC. The encoded protein is CASTYQGPWDEQFF. V usage is TRBV27 and J usage is TRBJ2-1; tentatively, D is TRBD1 (6 bases). The CDR3 runs to 14 residues. The V end lost 7 bases, the J end lost 8 bases, and 18 bases lay between the germline ends. In germline, CDR1 is MNHEY, CDR2 SMNVEV (reference sequence).

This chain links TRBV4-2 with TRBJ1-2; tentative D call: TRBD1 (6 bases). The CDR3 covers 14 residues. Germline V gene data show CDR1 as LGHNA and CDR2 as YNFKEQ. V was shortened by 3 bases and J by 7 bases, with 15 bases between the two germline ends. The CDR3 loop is CASSQGRGEVGYTF. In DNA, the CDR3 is TGTGCCAGCAGCCAGGGCAGGGGTGAGGTTGGCTACACCTTC.

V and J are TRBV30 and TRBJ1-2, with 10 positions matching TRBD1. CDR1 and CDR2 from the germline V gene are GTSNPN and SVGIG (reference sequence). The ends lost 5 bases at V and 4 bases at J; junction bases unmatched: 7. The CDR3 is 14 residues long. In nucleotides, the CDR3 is TGTGCCTGGTCGCCGACAGGGGGCAGCTATGGCTACACCTTC. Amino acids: CAWSPTGGSYGYTF.